This T cell receptor (beta chain) appears in the sequencing data of a study of CD8 T cells in ankylosing spondylitis. Study findings and constraints: Apparently characteristic of ankylosing spondylitis blood was a TCR beta motif (eight highly homologous variants).

This clonotype has just a few counts. What it recognizes is unknown. Construction of TCR beta libraries was performed using quantitative 5'-RACE with molecular barcodes. Via MiXCR, TCRdb re-called the 5' RACE reads, giving one row per CDR3 protein. The table lists about 450,000 distinct CDR3 sequences, 25% to 30% of them singletons, with roughly 0.9% in the top ten. V lost 4 bases and J lost 1, with 10 bases in between. This CDR3 contains 14 residues. The germline CDR1 and CDR2 sequences are SQVTM and ANQGSEA. Sequencing input: blood, either unsorted or a sorted T cell fraction (not recorded which). The rearrangement uses TRBV29-1 and TRBJ2-2, with unresolved D. The clonotype was recovered from a male donor with ankylosing spondylitis. CDR3 in DNA: TGCAGCGTTGTCTACTCGCGGAACACCGGGGAGCTGTTTTTT. This translates into CSVVYSRNTGELFF.